Sequencing of this T cell receptor (beta chain) was carried out in a study of OX40 agonist ivuxolimab in advanced cancers. Study at large: Partial responses were recorded for three patients, including one with hepatocellular carcinoma and two with cutaneous melanoma.

The study, taken as a whole, reports: Low normalized clonal expansion also occurred in some nonresponding patients. Researchers report that CD8+ T cells had, on average, more expanded clones than CD4+.

The germline V gene encodes CDR1 MNHNY and CDR2 SVGAGI (reference sequence). This CDR3 has 14 amino acids. With 6 bases removed from V and 0 bases from J, the gap between germline ends came to 10 bases. Prior autoimmune disease or systemic immunosuppression barred patients. The method was immunoSEQ multiplex PCR; TCRdb's version includes in-frame clones alone and lacks a portion of them. The data contain some 87,000 clones, roughly 90% of them singletons. Concerning this clone: Antigen: not known. Other DNA sequences from this sample encode an identical CDR3 as well.

V gene TRBV6-6 combines with J gene TRBJ2-3, with D unclear. This specimen was CD4+ or CD8+ T cells sorted from blood, taken in a trial of the OX40 agonist ivuxolimab. The source of this sequence is an adult with an advanced solid tumor such as melanoma, head and neck, liver or kidney cancer. The CDR3 protein is CASSLTVSTDTQYF. CDR3 in DNA: TGTGCCAGCAGCCTGACTGTTAGCACAGATACGCAGTATTTT.